This section outlines one T cell receptor beta chain sequence together with its context. No antigen is known for it. Per germline, CDR1 MNHEY and CDR2 SVGEGT. J lost 8 bases, V lost 6 bases, and 13 bases had no gene match. The CDR3 has 16 residues. The sample belongs to a study of T-cell reconstitution after alpha-beta-depleted transplantation in children. The study, taken as a whole, reports: Roughly two months post-transplant, alpha-beta T cells reportedly originated from several hundred graft clones that had expanded. By one year post-transplant, T-cell counts and diversity largely arose from T cells that were newly produced. For some patients, TCRbeta diversity was high at day 60 because of recipient T cells and thymic progenitors that survived.

During its preparation, the TCRbeta library received unique molecular identifiers. TCRdb processed the PCR reads anew with MiXCR; each CDR3 protein has one entry. The sample lists about 980,000 distinct CDR3 sequences; less than 30% were seen once. This sequence joins TRBV6-2 or TRBV6-3 and TRBJ2-1; 10 positions agree with TRBD2. This sequence was found in a boy under two years old who had a stem cell transplant for SCID, so the T cells may come from the graft donor. Specimen: PBMCs, mostly from graft donor cells, collected 360 days after TCRalphabeta/CD19-depleted stem cell transplant. Written as DNA, the CDR3 is TGTGCCAGCAGCCCAACAGCGGGGGGGTGGTCGGATGAGCAGTTCTTC. Its protein product is CASSPTAGGWSDEQFF.